This T cell receptor (beta chain) was found in a study of blood T cells in healthy people across ages. Germline values: CDR1 LGHNT, CDR2 FRNRAP. The V gene lost 3 bases and the J gene lost 3 bases, with 30 bases spanning the gap. CDR3 length: 20 amino acids. This clonotype was observed a handful of times. Then a second PCR, running about 7 to 11 cycles, was carried out with a sample-barcoded 5' primer and a J-beta primer mix. TCRdb re-called the 5' RACE reads with MiXCR, one entry per CDR3 protein. The sample includes approximately 800,000 distinct CDR3 sequences, roughly 24% of them seen just once. These data also formed part of another study, on T cells of mothers and their children.

The chain joins TRBV12-5 to TRBJ2-7, with a weak D call TRBD1 (5 bases). This TCR came from a boy younger than 18 in good health. Sequencing was done on a sample of blood. The CDR3 here is CASGFSTEANIASDSYEQYF. The CDR3 DNA reads as TGTGCTAGTGGTTTTTCAACCGAGGCAAACATAGCCAGTGACAGCTACGAGCAGTACTTC.